This T cell receptor (beta chain) was recovered during a study of identical twins. Study-wide findings and caveats: The study based its conclusions on cross-sectional statistical analysis and did not follow the same donors.

Every sampled donor was Caucasian and healthy. This CDR3 contains 13 residues. V was pared by 1 base and J by 0 bases, with 3 bases between. Looked up from germline, CDR1 is DFQATT and CDR2 is SNEGSKA (reference sequence). TCRdb fed the 5' RACE reads into MiXCR, producing one record per CDR3 protein. The sample records about 660,000 distinct CDR3 sequences, over 8.5% being singletons. This clonotype occurred a few times. Its target is not known. A further study also used this sample, focusing on yellow fever vaccine responses in identical twins.

This sequence originates from a woman younger than 35 in good health. What was sequenced was PBMCs. This chain connects TRBV20-1 to TRBJ1-4; no firm D call. For the CDR3, the DNA is TGCAGTGCTAGAGGGACAACTAATGAAAAACTGTTTTTT. Translated: CSARGTTNEKLFF.